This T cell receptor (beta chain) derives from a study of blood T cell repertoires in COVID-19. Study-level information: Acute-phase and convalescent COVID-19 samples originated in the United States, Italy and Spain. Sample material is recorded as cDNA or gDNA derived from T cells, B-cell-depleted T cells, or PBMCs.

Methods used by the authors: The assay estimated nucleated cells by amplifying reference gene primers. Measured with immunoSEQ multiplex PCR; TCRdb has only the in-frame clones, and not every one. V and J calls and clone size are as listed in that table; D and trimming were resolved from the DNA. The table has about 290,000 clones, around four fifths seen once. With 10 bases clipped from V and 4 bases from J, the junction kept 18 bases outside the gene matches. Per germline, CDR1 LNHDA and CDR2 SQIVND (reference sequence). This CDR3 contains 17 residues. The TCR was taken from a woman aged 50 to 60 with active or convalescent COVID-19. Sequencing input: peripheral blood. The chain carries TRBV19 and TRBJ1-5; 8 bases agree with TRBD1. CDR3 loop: CATQDRAGLGANQPQHF. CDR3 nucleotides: TGTGCCACCCAGGACAGGGCTGGCCTTGGTGCGAATCAGCCCCAGCATTTT. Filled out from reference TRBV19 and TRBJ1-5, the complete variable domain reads DGGITQSPKYLFRKEGQNVTLSCEQNLNHDAMYWYRQDPGQGLRLIYYSQIVNDFQKGDIAEGYSVSREKKESFPLTVTSAQKNPTAFYLCATQDRAGLGANQPQHFGDGTRLSIL.